The rows below give T cell receptor beta chains drawn from one sample of a study of T cell responses to AZD1222 COVID-19 vaccine. Clones were sequenced by immunoSEQ multiplex PCR, and TCRdb holds only the in-frame ones, with some missing. The repertoire has under 150,000 clones, about 88% of them found once; the top ten carry around 2.4%. Here the sequenced sample was peripheral blood, taken on day 0 of AZD1222 vaccination. The receptors stem from an adult in good health. Each CDR3 is given with its conserved first and last residue. D genes are given only for firm matches. Where a row states a size, it is once, few, many or the class of an expanded clone; other rows omit it.

>TRBD1|TRBV28|TRBJ1-2|once
TGTGCCAGCAGTCGGCCCAGGGGGCCGGGCTATGGCTACACCTTC
CASSRPRGPGYGYTF
>TRBD2|TRBV28|TRBJ2-7|.
TGTGCCAGCAGTTCCATACTAGCGGGGGCCTACGAGCAGTACTTC
CASSSILAGAYEQYF
>.|TRBV28|TRBJ2-7|.
TGTGCCAGCAGTTCCCCCTCCACAAGGGGGGTTCTGCACGAGCAGTACTTC
CASSSPSTRGVLHEQYF
>TRBD2|TRBV3-1/TRBV3-2|TRBJ2-2|.
TGTGCCAGCAGCGAACCGGGACTAGCGGACACCGGGGAGCTGTTTTTT
CASSEPGLADTGELFF
>.|TRBV7-8|TRBJ1-3|once
TGTGCCAGCAGCCACCGGGGGTCGGGAAACACCATATATTTT
CASSHRGSGNTIYF
>.|TRBV28|TRBJ1-1|.
TGTGCCAGCGCCGGGCCGAACACTGAAGCTTTCTTT
CASAGPNTEAFF
>.|TRBV5-4|TRBJ1-1|.
TGTGCCAGCAGCTTGGGCTCGGGCGTGGGGAACACTGAAGCTTTCTTT
CASSLGSGVGNTEAFF
>.|TRBV30|TRBJ1-6|.
TGTGCCTGGAGTGTACTGGCAGGCCTCGGGAATTCACCCCTCCACTTT
CAWSVLAGLGNSPLHF
>TRBD1|TRBV6-5|TRBJ1-4|.
TGTGCCAGCAGGGGACAGTTCCCTAATGAAAAACTGTTTTTT
CASRGQFPNEKLFF
>TRBD1|TRBV7-2|TRBJ2-7|.
TGTGCCAGCAGCTTAGTTACGACAGGGGGCTCGTCCGTGCAGTACTTC
CASSLVTTGGSSVQYF
>.|TRBV28|TRBJ1-1|.
TGTGCCAGCAGTCCGTCGACAGGCTCCAACACTGAAGCTTTCTTT
CASSPSTGSNTEAFF
>.|TRBV6-2/TRBV6-3|TRBJ1-1|.
TGTGCCAGCAGTTACTCGAAAAGGACTGAAGCTTTCTTT
CASSYSKRTEAFF
>.|TRBV6-2/TRBV6-3|TRBJ2-2|.
TGTGCCAGCAGCCAAGAGTACCGACGAAATGACGGGGAGCTGTTTTTT
CASSQEYRRNDGELFF
>.|TRBV5-1|TRBJ2-2|.
TGCGCCAGCAGCGGCGGACTGAACACCGGGGAGCTGTTTTTT
CASSGGLNTGELFF
>TRBD1|TRBV7-2|TRBJ1-1|.
TGTGCCAGCAGCGCGGACAGGGGGAGGATGAACACTGAAGCTTTCTTT
CASSADRGRMNTEAFF
>.|TRBV27|TRBJ2-7|.
TGTGCCAGCAGCACCAAGGGGGCCTACGAGCAGTACTTC
CASSTKGAYEQYF
>TRBD2|TRBV7-2|TRBJ2-5|.
TGTGCCAGCTCCCTTTCTAGGACAGCGGGAGTTGGGGAGACCCAGTACTTC
CASSLSRTAGVGETQYF
>.|TRBV9|TRBJ2-5|.
TGTGCCAGCAGCGTGGGGATGGGGAAAGAGACCCAGTACTTC
CASSVGMGKETQYF
>.|TRBV5-1|TRBJ1-2|.
TGCGCCAGCAGCCCCTATTTAGTTTCCTATGGCTACACCTTC
CASSPYLVSYGYTF
>.|TRBV19|TRBJ2-3|.
TGTGCCAGTAGTGAAGGGGGAGATACGCAGTATTTT
CASSEGGDTQYF
>.|TRBV27|TRBJ2-7|.
TGTGCCAGCAGTTTAGGGGGCCGTACGCCATGGCAGTACTTC
CASSLGGRTPWQYF
>TRBD2|TRBV11-2|TRBJ2-1|.
TGTGCCAGCAGCTTCGTCCCGGGACTAGCGGGAGGGCCTAAAAATGAGCAGTTCTTC
CASSFVPGLAGGPKNEQFF
>TRBD1|TRBV5-1|TRBJ1-1|.
TGCGCCAGCAGCCCGACAGGGGTCGAGCCTAATGAAGCTTTCTTT
CASSPTGVEPNEAFF
>TRBD1|TRBV4-2|TRBJ1-6|.
TGTGCCAGCAGCCTGACAGGGTCTAATTCACCCCTCCACTTT
CASSLTGSNSPLHF
>TRBD1|TRBV5-4|TRBJ2-7|.
TGTGCCAGCAGCGGGGACAGGGGAGTCGGCGAGCAGTACTTC
CASSGDRGVGEQYF
>TRBD1|TRBV6-1|TRBJ2-1|.
TGTGCCAGCAGTGAAGGCCTGGGGACAGGGGGGGATGAGCAGTTCTTC
CASSEGLGTGGDEQFF
>TRBD2|TRBV3-1/TRBV3-2|TRBJ2-3|.
TGTGCCAGCAGCCAGGGCCCGACTAGCGGGAGAGATACGCAGTATTTT
CASSQGPTSGRDTQYF
>.|TRBV28|TRBJ2-2|.
TGTGCCACTGCGGGCGGGAAGGCCGGGGAGCTGTTTTTT
CATAGGKAGELFF
>TRBD1|TRBV7-8|TRBJ1-5|few
TGTGCCAGCAGTCCCGATGCCCCCACAGGGGCCTGGGCACGGCCCCAGCATTTT
CASSPDAPTGAWARPQHF
>TRBD2|TRBV30|TRBJ2-2|few
TGTGCCTGGACACCGGGACTAGCGAACACCGGGGAGCTGTTTTTT
CAWTPGLANTGELFF
>TRBD2|TRBV4-1|TRBJ2-2|.
TGCGCCAGCAGCCAAGATCCCGGGAGGGTCACCGGGGAGCTGTTTTTT
CASSQDPGRVTGELFF
>TRBD1|TRBV18|TRBJ1-6|.
TGTGCCAGCTCACCCTCGACCCCGACAGGGGCGGGAAATTCACCTCTCCACTTT
CASSPSTPTGAGNSPLHF
>.|TRBV4-1|TRBJ1-2|.
TGCGCCAGCAGCCAAGAGGAGGGTGGAAATGGCTACACCTTC
CASSQEEGGNGYTF
>TRBD1|TRBV7-3|TRBJ2-2|.
TGTGCCAGCAGGGGACAGGGCATTAACACCGGGGAGCTGTTTTTT
CASRGQGINTGELFF
>.|TRBV10-3|TRBJ2-2|.
TGTGCCATCAGTCCGTCCCGGGGGGCTAGGACCGGGGAGCTGTTTTTT
CAISPSRGARTGELFF
>.|TRBV7-9|TRBJ1-1|.
TGTGCCAGCAGCCCCCCAGGGCGCACTGAAGCTTTCTTT
CASSPPGRTEAFF
>TRBD1|TRBV5-6|TRBJ1-1|.
TGTGCCAGCAGCTTGAGGAGGACAGGTGCGACTAACACTGAAGCTTTCTTT
CASSLRRTGATNTEAFF
>TRBD2|TRBV28|TRBJ2-5|.
TGTGCCAGCAGCTTTGGGGGGGTTGTGGGAGAGACCCAGTACTTC
CASSFGGVVGETQYF
>.|TRBV5-6|TRBJ1-1|.
TGTGCCAGCAGCTTGGGACAGCTAATGAACACTGAAGCTTTCTTT
CASSLGQLMNTEAFF
>TRBD2|TRBV9|TRBJ2-2|.
TGTGCCAGCAGCCCATGGACTAGCGGGGCCGGGGAGCTGTTTTTT
CASSPWTSGAGELFF
>.|TRBV4-2|TRBJ2-1|.
TGTGCCAGCAGCCTAACTTGGAAGGGGGTAAGCTCCTACAATGAGCAGTTCTTC
CASSLTWKGVSSYNEQFF
>TRBD1|TRBV12-5|TRBJ1-6|.
TGTGCTAGTGGTTTGGCCTGGACAGGGCCGAATTCACCCCTCCACTTT
CASGLAWTGPNSPLHF
>.|TRBV2|TRBJ2-1|.
TGTGCCAGCAGTCCAATAAGAGCGGGTCCTTCAGAGGAGCAGTTCTTC
CASSPIRAGPSEEQFF
>TRBD1|TRBV5-4|TRBJ1-4|.
TGTGCCAGCAGCTTTTCGACAGGGGGGGGAGAAAAACTGTTTTTT
CASSFSTGGGEKLFF
>TRBD1|TRBV6-5|TRBJ1-1|.
TGTGCCAGCAGGCCCCGGGACAGGCAGAACACTGAAGCTTTCTTT
CASRPRDRQNTEAFF
>.|TRBV19|TRBJ1-5|.
TGTGCCAGTAGTACCTCGGGGGCGGGTCAGCCCCAGCATTTT
CASSTSGAGQPQHF
>.|TRBV10-3|TRBJ1-1|.
TGTGCCATCAGTGAGTCCCGGGGAGTGAACACTGAAGCTTTCTTT
CAISESRGVNTEAFF
>.|TRBV18|TRBJ1-4|.
TGTGCCAGCTCACCACAGGGCGCTAATGAAAAACTGTTTTTT
CASSPQGANEKLFF
>.|TRBV28|TRBJ2-7|.
TGTGCCAGCAGTGGAAACAGGGACGAGCAGTACTTC
CASSGNRDEQYF
>.|TRBV7-2|TRBJ2-1|.
TGTGCCAGCAGCTTAGGGGTGGGCGGGATAGGCCGTTCCTACAATGAGCAGTTCTTC
CASSLGVGGIGRSYNEQFF
>TRBD1|TRBV2|TRBJ2-7|.
TGTGCCAGCCGACGGGACAGGGGGGAGTACGAGCAGTACTTC
CASRRDRGEYEQYF
>TRBD2|TRBV7-9|TRBJ2-4|.
TGTGCCAGCAGCTTTTATAGCGGGAGTGGTAACATTCAGTACTTC
CASSFYSGSGNIQYF
>TRBD2|TRBV6-2/TRBV6-3|TRBJ2-3|.
TGTGCCAGCAGACCTCGACTAGCGGGAGCGACAGATACGCAGTATTTT
CASRPRLAGATDTQYF
>TRBD2|TRBV3-1/TRBV3-2|TRBJ2-2|.
TGTGCCAGCAGCCAACCCCCGGGGAGGGCGAACACCGGGGAGCTGTTTTTT
CASSQPPGRANTGELFF
>.|TRBV19|TRBJ2-3|.
TGTGCCAGTAGTATAAGGGGGACAGATACGCAGTATTTT
CASSIRGTDTQYF
>.|TRBV7-9|TRBJ2-7|.
TGTGCCAGCAGCCCCGAGAGGGCGCACTCCTACGAGCAGTACTTC
CASSPERAHSYEQYF
>TRBD1|TRBV5-1|TRBJ2-5|.
TGCGCCAGCAGCTTATCCGGGACAGCACAAGAGACCCAGTACTTC
CASSLSGTAQETQYF
>.|TRBV6-6|TRBJ1-1|.
TGTGCCAGCTATAAGGCACTGAACACTGAAGCTTTCTTT
CASYKALNTEAFF
>.|TRBV20-1|TRBJ2-1|.
TGCAGCGTCGGGACCAACAATGAGCAGTTCTTC
CSVGTNNEQFF
>.|TRBV11-2|TRBJ2-1|once
TGTGCCAGCAGCTTAGATCCCTCCCCTACCAATGAGCAGTTCTTC
CASSLDPSPTNEQFF